Listed below are T cell receptor beta chains from one sample, sequenced in a study of T-cell memory formation after mild COVID-19. One entry per CDR3 protein results from TCRdb running MiXCR on the 5' RACE reads. The table includes approximately 98,000 distinct CDR3 sequences, roughly a sixth detected once. The sample taken for sequencing was PBMCs or a T cell subset sorted from them (not recorded which). All receptors come from a man aged 18-30 years who had mild COVID-19 (a few samples of this study predate the infection). Cell type and time point are not known. The CDR3 runs from the conserved cysteine through the conserved F or W. A D gene is named only where the DNA matches it firmly. Not every row has a clone size; where given, it reads once, few, many or a size class.

clone_size | d_call | j_call | v_call | cdr3_nt | cdr3_aa
few | TRBD1 | TRBJ1-5 | TRBV29-1 | TGCAGCGTGGGGACAGTGGAGGGCGGTCAGCCCCAGCATTTT | CSVGTVEGGQPQHF
few | NA | TRBJ2-2 | TRBV24-1 | TGTGCCACCAGTGATTTACAGGGTGTGGAGCTGTTTTTT | CATSDLQGVELFF
NA | NA | TRBJ1-3 | TRBV29-1 | TGCAGCCCCACGGGGACCGAGGGAAGAAACACCATATATTTT | CSPTGTEGRNTIYF
few | NA | TRBJ2-7 | TRBV7-2 | TGTGCCAGCAGCGACTCCTACGAGCAGTACTTC | CASSDSYEQYF
NA | TRBD1 | TRBJ1-1 | TRBV20-1 | TGCAGTGCGCCGAGACAGGGGCTAAACACTGAAGCTTTCTTT | CSAPRQGLNTEAFF
few | TRBD1 | TRBJ1-1 | TRBV5-1 | TGCGCCAGCAGCTTGAGGACAGGGGGGCTGAACACTGAAGCTTTCTTT | CASSLRTGGLNTEAFF
many | TRBD2 | TRBJ2-5 | TRBV5-1 | TGCGCCAGCAGCTCCGCCGGGACTAGCGTTCAAGAGACCCAGTACTTC | CASSSAGTSVQETQYF
few | NA | TRBJ1-5 | TRBV7-9 | TGTGCCAGCAGCTGCCCCCAGCCCCAGCATTTT | CASSCPQPQHF
few | NA | TRBJ2-5 | TRBV7-2 | TGTGCCAGCAGCTTATTCGGGGCCGAGACCCAGTACTTC | CASSLFGAETQYF
NA | TRBD2 | TRBJ2-1 | TRBV2 | TGTGCCAGCAGTGCCGGGACTAGCGGTGAGCAGTTCTTC | CASSAGTSGEQFF
NA | NA | TRBJ2-5 | TRBV4-1 | TGCGCCAGCAGCCAAGGGGCTACGGAGACCCAGTACTTC | CASSQGATETQYF
NA | TRBD1 | TRBJ1-5 | TRBV20-1 | TGCAGTGCTAGGGTTCGGACAGGGGGCAGTTATAGCAATCAGCCCCAGCATTTT | CSARVRTGGSYSNQPQHF
NA | TRBD1 | TRBJ1-5 | TRBV5-1 | TGCGCCAGCAGCTTCCAGGGGGGAGACAATCAGCCCCAGCATTTT | CASSFQGGDNQPQHF
once | TRBD1 | TRBJ2-2 | TRBV7-2 | TGTGCCAGCAGCTTAGTGACGGGACAGGGAGGAACCGGGGAGCTGTTTTTT | CASSLVTGQGGTGELFF
few | NA | TRBJ2-3 | TRBV5-5 | TGTGCCAGCCACCGTGGGGGGACCGGGGATACGCAGTATTTT | CASHRGGTGDTQYF
NA | NA | TRBJ1-1 | TRBV20-1 | TGCAGTGCCCCCAACGGTAGGGGCCGGAACACTGAAGCTTTCTTT | CSAPNGRGRNTEAFF
few | TRBD2 | TRBJ2-3 | TRBV5-1 | TGCGCCAGCAGCCTCGGGACTAGCGACTACACAGATACGCAGTATTTT | CASSLGTSDYTDTQYF
few | NA | TRBJ1-3 | TRBV9 | TGTGCCAGCAGCGTGGGGACGAACTCTGGAAACACCATATATTTT | CASSVGTNSGNTIYF
few | TRBD1 | TRBJ2-1 | TRBV7-3 | TGTGCCAGCAGCCCCCGTCAGAGGGGGCGTATGTTCTTC | CASSPRQRGRMFF
NA | TRBD1 | TRBJ2-7 | TRBV5-1 | TGCGCCAGCAGCTTGCAGGGGGAAGGCGTGTACGAGCAGTACTTC | CASSLQGEGVYEQYF
few | TRBD1 | TRBJ1-5 | TRBV12-3/TRBV12-4 | TGTGCCAGCAGCACCCAGGGGGCGAGTGCTCCGCCCCAGCATTTT | CASSTQGASAPPQHF
many | TRBD2 | TRBJ2-1 | TRBV6-5 | TGTGCCAGCACCCGGGGGGGCTCAGATGAGCAGTTCTTC | CASTRGGSDEQFF
many | NA | TRBJ2-3 | TRBV12-3/TRBV12-4 | TGTGCCAGCAGTTTGGGGACTTACACCACCGATACGCAGTATTTT | CASSLGTYTTDTQYF
few | TRBD1 | TRBJ1-1 | TRBV20-1 | TGCAGTGCGCCAAGACAGGGGACGAACACTGAAGCTTTCTTT | CSAPRQGTNTEAFF
NA | NA | TRBJ1-1 | TRBV29-1 | TGCAGCGTTGGTTCGAGGCGATGGTCTGAAGCTTTCTTT | CSVGSRRWSEAFF
few | TRBD1 | TRBJ1-1 | TRBV20-1 | TGCAGTGCTAGTTGGGGGACAGGGTTTGTAGCTTTCTTT | CSASWGTGFVAFF
few | NA | TRBJ2-2 | TRBV5-1 | TGCGCCAGCAGCCCCCGCGCGGGTGGTGGGCTGTTTTTT | CASSPRAGGGLFF
NA | NA | TRBJ1-2 | TRBV28 | TGTGCCAGCAGTTTAGCGCAGGGAAACTATGGCTACACCTTC | CASSLAQGNYGYTF
NA | NA | TRBJ2-5 | TRBV6-5 | TGTGCCAGCAGACCGGGACCAGACGGGACCCAGTACTTC | CASRPGPDGTQYF
NA | NA | TRBJ2-3 | TRBV5-1 | TGCGCCAGCAGATCAGCGGTCGCTGGAGGCGGGCAGTATTTT | CASRSAVAGGGQYF
many | TRBD2 | TRBJ2-1 | TRBV2 | TGTGCCAGCAATCTAGCGGGGACGGGCAATGAGCAGTTCTTC | CASNLAGTGNEQFF
many | NA | TRBJ2-5 | TRBV10-3 | TGTGCCATCAGTGAGACAGGGAGAAGAGGACAGACCCAGTACTTC | CAISETGRRGQTQYF
NA | NA | TRBJ1-1 | TRBV12-3/TRBV12-4 | TGTGCCAGCAGTAGCCTCATTGGAGCTTTCTTT | CASSSLIGAFF
NA | NA | TRBJ2-5 | TRBV18 | TGTGCCAGCTCCCCGGGCGTCAGGGGAGAGACCCAGTACTTC | CASSPGVRGETQYF
NA | TRBD1 | TRBJ2-7 | TRBV7-2 | TGTGCCAGCAGCTTGTCCGGGACAGACCCCTACGAGCAGTACTTC | CASSLSGTDPYEQYF
many | TRBD2 | TRBJ2-3 | TRBV6-5 | TGTGCCAGCGGGTACTCGGGGGGGATCACAGATACGCAGTATTTT | CASGYSGGITDTQYF
NA | NA | TRBJ2-2 | TRBV5-6 | TGTGCCAGCAGCTCCTATCTTGGGGAGCTGTTTTTT | CASSSYLGELFF
NA | NA | TRBJ1-5 | TRBV6-5 | TGTGCCAGCAGGGGCGGGGGGTTCAATCAGCCCCAGCATTTT | CASRGGGFNQPQHF
few | NA | TRBJ2-5 | TRBV7-2 | TGTGCCAGCAGCTTAGCACAGGGATCCGGAGAGACCCAGTACTTC | CASSLAQGSGETQYF
NA | TRBD1 | TRBJ1-2 | TRBV19 | TGTGCCAGTACCCACCGGCCAGGGGGCCCTACCCATGGCTACACCTTC | CASTHRPGGPTHGYTF
NA | NA | TRBJ1-6 | TRBV18 | TGTGCCAGCTCACCAGAAACTCGCTCCTATAATTCACCCCTCCACTTT | CASSPETRSYNSPLHF
few | TRBD1 | TRBJ2-5 | TRBV20-1 | TGCAGTGCTAGATGGAACAGGGGCAAAGAGACCCAGTACTTC | CSARWNRGKETQYF
NA | NA | TRBJ1-2 | TRBV29-1 | TGCAGCGTTGAAGAGGGGCCCCGAGGGGACGGCTACACCTTC | CSVEEGPRGDGYTF
few | TRBD2 | TRBJ2-2 | TRBV27 | TGTGCCAGCAGTTTCGGGACTAGCGGGGGGGTTGCCGGGGAGCTGTTTTTT | CASSFGTSGGVAGELFF
NA | TRBD1 | TRBJ2-3 | TRBV6-2/TRBV6-3 | TGTGCCAGCGAGGGGGCGAGCACAGATACGCAGTATTTT | CASEGASTDTQYF
NA | NA | TRBJ2-2 | TRBV2 | TGTGCCAGCAGTGATTACAGGGAGCTGTTTTTT | CASSDYRELFF
NA | TRBD1 | TRBJ2-2 | TRBV4-2 | TGTGCCAGCAGCCAAGGACAGGGGCCGTGGGGGATCGGGGAGCTGTTTTTT | CASSQGQGPWGIGELFF
NA | NA | TRBJ1-1 | TRBV5-1 | TGCGCCAGCAGCTTGGACAGCCGGGGGAACACTGAAGCTTTCTTT | CASSLDSRGNTEAFF
NA | TRBD1 | TRBJ2-1 | TRBV3-1 | TGTGCCAGCAGCCAATCTCACAGGGGAAGACTGTTCTTC | CASSQSHRGRLFF
few | TRBD1 | TRBJ1-6 | TRBV4-3 | TGCGCCAGCAGCCAAGAGACAGGGCGGTCCTCACCCCTCCACTTT | CASSQETGRSSPLHF
few | NA | TRBJ2-1 | TRBV6-5 | TGTGCCAGCAGTCGGGAGACAGGGACTTACAATGAGCAGTTCTTC | CASSRETGTYNEQFF
many | NA | TRBJ2-1 | TRBV7-9 | TGTGCCAGCAGCTCGCGGACGCAGGGAATAAGATGGGGTGAGCAGTTCTTC | CASSSRTQGIRWGEQFF
few | NA | TRBJ2-5 | TRBV5-1 | TGCGCCAGCAGCTTGGTTGGCAGGGGGAGGGAGACCCAGTACTTC | CASSLVGRGRETQYF